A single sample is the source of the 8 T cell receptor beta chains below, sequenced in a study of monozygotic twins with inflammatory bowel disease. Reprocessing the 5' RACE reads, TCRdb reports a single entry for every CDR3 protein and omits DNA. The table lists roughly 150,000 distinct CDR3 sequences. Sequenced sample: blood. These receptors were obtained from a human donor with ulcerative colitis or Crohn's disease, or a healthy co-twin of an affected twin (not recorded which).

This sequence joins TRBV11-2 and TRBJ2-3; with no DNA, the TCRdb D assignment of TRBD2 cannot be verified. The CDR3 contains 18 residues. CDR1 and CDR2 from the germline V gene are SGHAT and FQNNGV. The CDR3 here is CASSSLAGGLVSTDTQYF.

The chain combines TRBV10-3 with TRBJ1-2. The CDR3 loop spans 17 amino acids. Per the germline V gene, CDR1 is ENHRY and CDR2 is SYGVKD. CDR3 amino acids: CAISEGAEQGPPYGYTF.

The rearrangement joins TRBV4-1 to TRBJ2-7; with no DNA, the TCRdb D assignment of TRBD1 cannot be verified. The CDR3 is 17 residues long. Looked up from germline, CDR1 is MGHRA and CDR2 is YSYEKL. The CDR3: CASSQAGAPLDPYEQYF.

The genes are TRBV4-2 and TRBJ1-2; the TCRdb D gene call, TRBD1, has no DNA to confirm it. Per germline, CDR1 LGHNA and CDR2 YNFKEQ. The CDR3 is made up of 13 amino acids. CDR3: CASSRPGAGGYTF.

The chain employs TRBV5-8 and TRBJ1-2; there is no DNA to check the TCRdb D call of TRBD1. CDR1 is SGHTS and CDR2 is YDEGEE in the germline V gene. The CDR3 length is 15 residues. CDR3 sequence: CASSSERTGNYGYTF.

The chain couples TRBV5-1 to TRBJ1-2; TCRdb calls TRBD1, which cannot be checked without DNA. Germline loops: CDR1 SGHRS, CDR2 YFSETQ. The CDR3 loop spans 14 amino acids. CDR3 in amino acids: CASSFTGQGHGYTF.

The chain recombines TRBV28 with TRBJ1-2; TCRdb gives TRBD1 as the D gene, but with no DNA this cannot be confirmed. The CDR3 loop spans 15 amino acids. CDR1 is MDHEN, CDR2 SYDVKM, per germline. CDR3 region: CASSQTAQGNYGYTF.

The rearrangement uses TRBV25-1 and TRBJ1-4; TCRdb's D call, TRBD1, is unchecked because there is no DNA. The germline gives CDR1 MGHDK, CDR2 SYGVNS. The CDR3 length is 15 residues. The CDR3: CASSAWTGPNEKLFF.